This T cell receptor beta chain was sequenced during a study of Graves' ophthalmopathy and Graves' hyperthyroidism. The V gene lost 10 bases and the J gene lost 4 bases, with 12 bases spanning the gap. Germline-derived CDR1 and CDR2 are KGHDR and SFDVKD. The CDR3 totals 12 residues. RNA transcripts were the template, and TCR beta CDR3 regions were amplified from them. The library came from an HTBI-primed first-round RT-PCR and a second-round multiplex PCR. In TCRdb, the multiplex PCR reads were re-called with MiXCR into one record per CDR3 protein. The repertoire holds about 210,000 distinct CDR3 sequences, with 25% to 30% as singletons. This clonotype has a count of ten or more.

The sequenced sample consisted of peripheral blood. This chain joins TRBV24-1 and TRBJ1-2, with D perhaps matching TRBD1 (6 bases). The source is a man in his fifties or sixties with Graves' ophthalmopathy. CDR3 nucleotide sequence: TGTGCCACGTCTCGGGGGGCCTATGGCTACACCTTC. Amino acid sequence: CATSRGAYGYTF.